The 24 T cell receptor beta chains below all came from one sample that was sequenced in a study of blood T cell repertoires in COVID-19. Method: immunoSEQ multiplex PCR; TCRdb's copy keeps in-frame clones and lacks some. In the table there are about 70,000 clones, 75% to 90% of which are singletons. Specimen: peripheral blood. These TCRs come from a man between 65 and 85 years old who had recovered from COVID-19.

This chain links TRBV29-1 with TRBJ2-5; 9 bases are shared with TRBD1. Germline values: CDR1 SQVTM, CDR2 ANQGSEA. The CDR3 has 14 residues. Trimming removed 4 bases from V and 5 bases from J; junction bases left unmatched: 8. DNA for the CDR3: TGCAGCGTTGGGTCCGACAGGGGGGTCGAGACCCAGTACTTC. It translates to CSVGSDRGVETQYF.

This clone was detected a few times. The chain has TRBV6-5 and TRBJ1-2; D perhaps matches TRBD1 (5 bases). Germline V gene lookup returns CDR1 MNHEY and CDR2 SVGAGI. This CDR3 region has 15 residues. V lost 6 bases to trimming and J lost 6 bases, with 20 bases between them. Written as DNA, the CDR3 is TGTGCCAGCAGCGACATGGCGGAAGGGGTAGATGGCTACACCTTC. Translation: CASSDMAEGVDGYTF.

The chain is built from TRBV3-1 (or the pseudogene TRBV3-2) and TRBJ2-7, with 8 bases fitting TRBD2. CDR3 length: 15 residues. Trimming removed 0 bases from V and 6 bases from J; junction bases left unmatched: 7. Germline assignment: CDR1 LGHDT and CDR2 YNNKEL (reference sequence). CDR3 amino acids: CASSQEGLGIAEQYF. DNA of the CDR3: TGTGCCAGCAGCCAAGAGGGACTAGGGATAGCCGAGCAGTACTTC.

CDR3 in amino acids: CASSLAGETQYF. For the CDR3, the DNA is TGTGCCAGCAGCTTGGCCGGGGAGACCCAGTACTTC. This chain uses TRBV5-4 with TRBJ2-5, with unresolved D. Germline V gene data show CDR1 as SGHNT and CDR2 as YYREEE (reference sequence). The CDR3 sequence is 12 residues long. Trimming removed 0 bases from V and 5 bases from J, with 5 bases in between.

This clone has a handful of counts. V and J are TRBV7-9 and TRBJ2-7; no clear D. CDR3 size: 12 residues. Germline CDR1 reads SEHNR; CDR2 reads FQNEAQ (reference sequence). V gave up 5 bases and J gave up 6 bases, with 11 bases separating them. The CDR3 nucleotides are TGTGCCAGCAGCGTAGGGTCCGGCGAGCAGTACTTC. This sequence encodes CASSVGSGEQYF.

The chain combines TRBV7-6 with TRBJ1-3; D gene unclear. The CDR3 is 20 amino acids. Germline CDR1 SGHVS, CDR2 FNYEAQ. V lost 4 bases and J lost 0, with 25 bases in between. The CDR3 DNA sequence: TGTGCCAGCAGCTCCAGACGCCACAGCACGATACAAAACTCTGGAAACACCATATATTTT. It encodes CASSSRRHSTIQNSGNTIYF.

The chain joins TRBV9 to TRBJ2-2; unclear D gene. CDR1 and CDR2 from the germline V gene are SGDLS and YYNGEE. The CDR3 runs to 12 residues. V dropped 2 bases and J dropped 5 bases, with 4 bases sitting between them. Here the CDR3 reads CASSVRTGELFF. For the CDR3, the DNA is TGTGCCAGCAGCGTCCGGACCGGGGAGCTGTTTTTT.

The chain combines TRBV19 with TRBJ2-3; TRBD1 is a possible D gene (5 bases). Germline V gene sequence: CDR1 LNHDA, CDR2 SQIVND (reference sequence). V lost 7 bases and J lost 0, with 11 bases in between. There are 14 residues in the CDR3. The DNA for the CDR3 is TGTGCCAGTAACCGACAGAAGAGCACAGATACGCAGTATTTT. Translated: CASNRQKSTDTQYF.

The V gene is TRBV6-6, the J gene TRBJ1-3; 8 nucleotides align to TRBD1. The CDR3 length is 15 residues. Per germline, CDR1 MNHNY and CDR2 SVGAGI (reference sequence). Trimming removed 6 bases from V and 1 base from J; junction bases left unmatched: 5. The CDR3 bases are TGTGCCAGCAGGGACAGGGTATCGTCTGGAAACACCATATATTTT. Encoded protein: CASRDRVSSGNTIYF.

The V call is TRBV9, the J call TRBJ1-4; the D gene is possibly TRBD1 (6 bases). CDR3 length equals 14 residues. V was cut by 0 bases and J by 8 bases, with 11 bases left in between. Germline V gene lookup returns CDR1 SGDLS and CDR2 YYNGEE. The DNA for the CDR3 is TGTGCCAGCAGCGTAGGGGGGCAAAGAGAAAAACTGTTTTTT. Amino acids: CASSVGGQREKLFF.

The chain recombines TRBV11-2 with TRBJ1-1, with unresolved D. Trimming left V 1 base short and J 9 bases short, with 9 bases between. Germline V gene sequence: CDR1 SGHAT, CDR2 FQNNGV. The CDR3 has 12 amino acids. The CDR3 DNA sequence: TGTGCCAGCAGCTTAGGTGAGGGTAAAGCTTTCTTT. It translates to CASSLGEGKAFF.

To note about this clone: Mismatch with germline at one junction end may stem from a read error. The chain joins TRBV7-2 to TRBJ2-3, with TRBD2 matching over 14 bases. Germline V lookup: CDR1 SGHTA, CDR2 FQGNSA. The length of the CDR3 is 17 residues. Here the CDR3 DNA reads TGTGCCAGCAGTTTAGGGACTAGCGGGGGTGACACAGATACGCAGTATTTT. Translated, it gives CASSLGTSGGDTDTQYF. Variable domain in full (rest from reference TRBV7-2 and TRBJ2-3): GAGVSQSPSNKVTEKGKDVELRCDPISGHTALYWYRQSLGQGLEFLIYFQGNSAPDKSGLPSDRFSAERTGGSVSTLTIQRTQQEDSAVYLCASSLGTSGGDTDTQYFGPGTRLTVL.

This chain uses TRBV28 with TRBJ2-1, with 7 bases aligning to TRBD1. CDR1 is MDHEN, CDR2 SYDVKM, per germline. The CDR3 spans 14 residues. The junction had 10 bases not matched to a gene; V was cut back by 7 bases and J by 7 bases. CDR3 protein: CASTRTGFRNEQFF. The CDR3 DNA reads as TGTGCCAGCACCAGGACAGGTTTTAGGAATGAGCAGTTCTTC.

The CDR3 region is CASSLVGGETQYF. The CDR3 DNA follows: TGTGCCAGCAGCCTGGTCGGTGGAGAGACCCAGTACTTC. The J gene is TRBJ2-5, the V gene TRBV21-1; TRBD2 is the table's D call, not checked against the DNA. TRBV21-1 is reported as a pseudogene. This CDR3 comprises 13 residues.

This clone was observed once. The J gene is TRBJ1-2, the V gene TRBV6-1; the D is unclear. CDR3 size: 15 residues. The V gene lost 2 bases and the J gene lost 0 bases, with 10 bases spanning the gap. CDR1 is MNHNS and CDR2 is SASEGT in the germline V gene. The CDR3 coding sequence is TGTGCCAGCAGTGAAAACACAGAAGCTAACTATGGCTACACCTTC. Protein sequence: CASSENTEANYGYTF.

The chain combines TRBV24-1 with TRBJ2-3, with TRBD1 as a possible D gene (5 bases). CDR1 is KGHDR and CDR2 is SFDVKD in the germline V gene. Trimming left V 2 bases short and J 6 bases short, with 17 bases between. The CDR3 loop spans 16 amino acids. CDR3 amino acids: CATSDSDITGWDTQYF. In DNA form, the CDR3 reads TGTGCCACCAGTGATTCAGACATCACAGGTTGGGATACGCAGTATTTT.

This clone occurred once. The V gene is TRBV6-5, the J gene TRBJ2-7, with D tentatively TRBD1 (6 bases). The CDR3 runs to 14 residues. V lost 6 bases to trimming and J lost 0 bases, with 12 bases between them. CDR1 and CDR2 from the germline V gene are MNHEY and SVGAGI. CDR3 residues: CASSQTGSSYEQYF. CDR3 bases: TGTGCCAGCAGCCAAACAGGGAGCTCCTACGAGCAGTACTTC.

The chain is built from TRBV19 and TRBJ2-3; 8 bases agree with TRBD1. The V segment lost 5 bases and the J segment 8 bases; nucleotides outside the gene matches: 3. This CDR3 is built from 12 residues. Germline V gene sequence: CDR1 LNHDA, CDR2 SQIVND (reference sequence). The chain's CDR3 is CASSLQGGTQYF. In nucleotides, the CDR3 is TGTGCCAGTAGTTTACAGGGGGGTACGCAGTATTTT.

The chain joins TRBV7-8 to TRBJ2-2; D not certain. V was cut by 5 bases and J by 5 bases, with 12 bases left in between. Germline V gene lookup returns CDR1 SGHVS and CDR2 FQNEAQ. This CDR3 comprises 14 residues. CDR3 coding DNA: TGTGCCAGCAGCCGTGAGGAGCGTACCGGGGAGCTGTTTTTT. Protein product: CASSREERTGELFF.

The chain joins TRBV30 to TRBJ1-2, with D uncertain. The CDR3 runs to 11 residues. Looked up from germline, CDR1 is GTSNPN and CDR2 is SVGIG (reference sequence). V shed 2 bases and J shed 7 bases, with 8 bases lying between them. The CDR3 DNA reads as TGTGCCTGGAGTCTCGGGATTGGCTACACCTTC. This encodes CAWSLGIGYTF.

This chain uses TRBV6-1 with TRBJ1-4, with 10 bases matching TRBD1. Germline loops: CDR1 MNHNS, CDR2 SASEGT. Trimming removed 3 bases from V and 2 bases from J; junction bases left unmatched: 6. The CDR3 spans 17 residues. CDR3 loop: CASSDPDRGLTNEKLFF. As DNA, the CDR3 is TGTGCCAGCAGTGACCCCGACAGGGGGCTTACTAATGAAAAACTGTTTTTT.

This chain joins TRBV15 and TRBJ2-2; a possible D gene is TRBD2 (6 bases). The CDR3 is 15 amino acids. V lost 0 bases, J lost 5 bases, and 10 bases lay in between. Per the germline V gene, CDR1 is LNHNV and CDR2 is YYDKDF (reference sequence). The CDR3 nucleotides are TGTGCCACCAGCAGAGATCGACTAGTAACCGGGGAGCTGTTTTTT. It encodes CATSRDRLVTGELFF.

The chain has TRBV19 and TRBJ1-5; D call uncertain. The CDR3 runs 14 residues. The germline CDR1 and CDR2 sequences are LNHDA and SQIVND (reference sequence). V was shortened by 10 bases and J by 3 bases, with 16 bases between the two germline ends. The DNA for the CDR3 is TGTGCCACCGGGAATGCGAGAATCAATCAGCCCCAGCATTTT. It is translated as CATGNARINQPQHF.

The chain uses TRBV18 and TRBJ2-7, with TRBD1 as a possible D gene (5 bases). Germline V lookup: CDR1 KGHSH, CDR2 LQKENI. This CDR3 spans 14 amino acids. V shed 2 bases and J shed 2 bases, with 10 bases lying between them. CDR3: CASSPSTDTYEQYF. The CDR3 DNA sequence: TGTGCCAGCTCACCATCGACAGATACCTACGAGCAGTACTTC. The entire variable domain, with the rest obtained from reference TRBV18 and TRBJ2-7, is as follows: NAGVMQNPRHLVRRRGQEARLRCSPMKGHSHVYWYRQLPEEGLKFMVYLQKENIIDESGMPKERFSAEFPKEGPSILRIQQVVRGDSAAYFCASSPSTDTYEQYFGPGTRLTVT.